This T cell receptor (beta chain) was captured by sequencing in a study of tumor-infiltrating lymphocytes in primary liver carcinoma. A primer in the constant region served to generate TCR beta cDNA from about 480 ng of total RNA. Modified slightly, ARM-PCR produced TCR beta libraries over three nested multiplex PCR rounds. TRBV1-TRBV30 forward and Cbeta reverse primers drove the first two approximately 10-cycle rounds. TCRdb re-called the multiplex PCR reads through MiXCR, storing one row per CDR3 protein. The table lists 180,000 or so distinct CDR3 sequences, 50% to 75% of them singletons, with less than 75% in the top ten. V lost 4 bases, J lost 2 bases, and 17 bases lay in between. The CDR3 runs 15 residues. Germline CDR1 reads SQVTM; CDR2 reads ANQGSEA. Unsorted whole blood supplied the RNA, and germline DNA was extracted too. Note on this clonotype: Its antigen is unidentified.

The study's findings and limits: Tumor region pairs overlapped more than did tumor-adjacent and tumor-blood pairs.

The receptor was derived from a man aged 40-49 years with primary liver carcinoma and hepatitis B virus infection. This chain joins TRBV29-1 and TRBJ1-2, with D possibly matching TRBD1 (5 bases). Source material: peripheral blood. The DNA of the CDR3 is TGCAGCGTTGCAAACCGGGACCTTAGCAACTATGGCTACACCTTC. It translates to CSVANRDLSNYGYTF.